This entry lists 10 T cell receptor beta chains sequenced from one sample in a study of early T cells in non-severe SARS-CoV-2 infection. TCRdb re-called the 5' RACE reads with MiXCR, one entry per CDR3 protein. Of 65,000 to 85,000 distinct CDR3 sequences listed, roughly 13% are singletons. What was sequenced was whole blood. The receptors stem from an adult who was a healthcare worker with PCR-confirmed SARS-CoV-2 infection or an uninfected control (not recorded which).

This clonotype has only a few counts. V usage is TRBV7-9 and J usage is TRBJ2-7; D ambiguous. The CDR3 loop spans 12 amino acids. The V and J ends lost 3 bases and 2 bases respectively, with 5 bases between them. The germline CDR1 and CDR2 sequences are SEHNR and FQNEAQ (reference sequence). The CDR3 sequence: CASSFVAYEQYF. CDR3 nucleotides: TGTGCCAGCAGCTTCGTTGCCTACGAGCAGTACTTC.

This clonotype appeared a few times. DNA for the CDR3: TGTGCCAGCAGTGATGGACGGGCGGAGGCCGGGGAGCTGTTTTTT. This gives the protein CASSDGRAEAGELFF. This chain connects TRBV5-4 to TRBJ2-2, with a possible D match to TRBD2 (5 bases). Trimming took off 5 bases at V and 6 bases at J, with 17 bases between the two ends. Per the germline V gene, CDR1 is SGHNT and CDR2 is YYREEE (reference sequence). The CDR3 consists of 15 residues.

This clonotype turned up a few times. Compared with germline, one end of the junction differs, possibly owing to a read error. J is TRBJ1-1 and V is TRBV6-5; no clear D gene. CDR3 length: 13 amino acids. Germline CDR1 is MNHEY and CDR2 is SVGAGI. The CDR3 loop is CVSSLGRGTEAFF. The CDR3 DNA is TGTGTCAGCAGTTTAGGTCGGGGCACTGAAGCTTTCTTT.

This clonotype turned up a few times. The genes are TRBV19 and TRBJ2-7; the D is unclear. The CDR3 totals 12 residues. The V end lost 5 bases, the J end lost 3 bases, and 8 bases lay between the germline ends. Per the germline V gene, CDR1 is LNHDA and CDR2 is SQIVND (reference sequence). CDR3 amino acids: CASSPDRYEQYF. The DNA of the CDR3 is TGTGCCAGTAGTCCCGACCGCTACGAGCAGTACTTC.

The CDR3 protein is CASSYGGLARNEQYF. CDR3 in DNA: TGTGCCAGCAGTTACGGGGGGCTAGCGAGGAACGAGCAGTACTTC. The rearrangement joins TRBV6-6 to TRBJ2-7, with D perhaps being TRBD1 or TRBD2 (6 bases each). The CDR3 loop spans 15 amino acids. Germline values: CDR1 MNHNY, CDR2 SVGAGI (reference sequence). Trimming took off 2 bases at V and 5 bases at J, with 16 bases between the two ends.

This clonotype was observed a handful of times. The DNA for the CDR3 is TGTGCCAGCAGCCAAAGCGGGGGGTCTATGTCCAAAAACATTCAGTACTTC. Its translation: CASSQSGGSMSKNIQYF. The chain combines TRBV7-2 with TRBJ2-4; 9 bases agree with TRBD2. CDR3 length: 17 residues. Trimming removed 5 bases from V and 2 bases from J; junction bases left unmatched: 10. The germline V gene encodes CDR1 SGHTA and CDR2 FQGNSA.

This clonotype was counted many times. This chain links TRBV27 with TRBJ1-5; D remains unclear. This CDR3 contains 10 residues. The V gene lost 11 bases and the J gene lost 5 bases, with 7 bases spanning the gap. Germline V lookup: CDR1 MNHEY, CDR2 SMNVEV (reference sequence). As DNA, the CDR3 is TGTGCCCGGGAGGATCAGCCCCAGCATTTT. It translates to CAREDQPQHF.

At least ten counts were recorded for this clonotype. This chain uses TRBV7-2 with TRBJ2-7; 10 nucleotides align to TRBD2. The CDR3 contains 15 residues. V dropped 4 bases and J dropped 5; count of bases not matched to a gene: 8. The germline V gene has CDR1 SGHTA and CDR2 FQGNSA. The CDR3 region is CASSSSQRGGNEQYF. The CDR3 DNA follows: TGTGCCAGCAGCTCCTCCCAGCGGGGGGGCAACGAGCAGTACTTC.

CDR3: CAWIGNGANVLTF. CDR3 nucleotide sequence: TGTGCCTGGATAGGGAACGGGGCCAACGTCCTGACTTTC. This chain joins TRBV30 and TRBJ2-6; D remains ambiguous. V lost 4 bases to trimming and J lost 4 bases, with 8 bases between them. The CDR3 covers 13 residues. Germline loops: CDR1 GTSNPN, CDR2 SVGIG (reference sequence).

The rearrangement uses TRBV28 and TRBJ2-7, with D tentatively TRBD2 (5 bases). The V end lost 3 bases, the J end lost 0 bases, and 6 bases lay between the germline ends. CDR3 size: 13 residues. Germline CDR1 reads MDHEN; CDR2 reads SYDVKM. CDR3 coding DNA: TGTGCCAGCAGTTTCGGGGTCTCCTACGAGCAGTACTTC. Its protein is CASSFGVSYEQYF.